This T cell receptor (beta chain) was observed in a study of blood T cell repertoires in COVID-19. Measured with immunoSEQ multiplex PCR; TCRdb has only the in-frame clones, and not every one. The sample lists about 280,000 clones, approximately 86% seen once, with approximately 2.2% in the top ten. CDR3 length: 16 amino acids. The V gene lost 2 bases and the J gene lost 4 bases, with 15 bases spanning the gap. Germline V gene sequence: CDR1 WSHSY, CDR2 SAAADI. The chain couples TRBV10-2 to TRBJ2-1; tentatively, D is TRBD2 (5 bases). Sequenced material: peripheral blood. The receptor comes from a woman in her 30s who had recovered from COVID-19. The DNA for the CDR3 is TGCGCCAGCAGTGAGACCGGAGGAAGCCTGTACAATGAGCAGTTCTTC. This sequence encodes CASSETGGSLYNEQFF.